These T cell receptor beta chains were read from a single sample in a study of response to subunit inactivated influenza vaccine. TCRdb fed the RT-PCR reads into MiXCR, producing one record per CDR3 protein. The table includes approximately 490,000 distinct CDR3 sequences, less than 7.5% detected once. Sequencing was performed on PBMCs from blood, taken around 25 months after vaccination. The receptors were gathered from a man aged 45-69 years who received an inactivated influenza vaccine. Both conserved end residues are part of each CDR3. The D gene is left open where the match is weak. A clone size is listed for some rows: how often the clone was seen (once, few, many), or a class if it is expanded.

D gene	V gene	J gene	clone size	CDR3 protein	CDR3 DNA
TRBD1	TRBV11-2	TRBJ1-4	NA	CASSSTGINEKLFF	TGTGCCAGCAGCTCGACAGGGATTAATGAAAAACTGTTTTTT
NA	TRBV18	TRBJ2-2	few	CASSPLTVPTGELFF	TGTGCCAGCTCACCACTGACAGTACCTACCGGGGAGCTGTTTTTT
TRBD2	TRBV6-5	TRBJ2-1	few	CASLLASYNEQFF	TGTGCCAGCTTACTAGCGTCCTACAATGAGCAGTTCTTC
NA	TRBV7-2	TRBJ2-3	few	CASSPWGSFTDTQYF	TGTGCCAGCAGCCCGTGGGGATCTTTCACAGATACGCAGTATTTT
TRBD2	TRBV29-1	TRBJ2-5	few	CSGKRTSGRAGETQYF	TGCAGCGGGAAACGGACTAGCGGGAGGGCCGGAGAGACCCAGTACTTC
NA	TRBV12-3/TRBV12-4	TRBJ1-5	few	CASSFRVRQPQHF	TGTGCCAGCAGTTTCAGGGTCCGTCAGCCCCAGCATTTT
NA	TRBV18	TRBJ2-1	few	CASSPIDYNEQFF	TGTGCCAGCTCACCGATAGACTACAATGAGCAGTTCTTC
NA	TRBV10-3	TRBJ2-4	few	CAISEGWDKNIQYF	TGTGCCATCAGTGAGGGGTGGGACAAAAACATTCAGTACTTC
TRBD1	TRBV6-1	TRBJ1-2	NA	CASSELWDSYGYTF	TGTGCCAGCAGTGAACTATGGGACAGCTATGGCTACACCTTC
NA	TRBV28	TRBJ2-7	few	CASTPPPDRPYEQYF	TGTGCCAGCACGCCACCCCCCGACCGCCCCTACGAGCAGTACTTC
NA	TRBV4-3	TRBJ1-2	many	CASSQDRVRYGYTF	TGCGCCAGCAGCCAAGACAGGGTCCGGTATGGCTACACCTTC
TRBD2	TRBV27	TRBJ2-7	few	CASSLGSGRSNEQYF	TGTGCCAGCAGTTTAGGGAGCGGGAGGAGCAACGAGCAGTACTTC
TRBD1	TRBV3-1	TRBJ2-2	many	CASSHFTGATGELFF	TGTGCCAGCAGCCACTTTACAGGGGCGACCGGGGAGCTGTTTTTT
TRBD1	TRBV11-2	TRBJ2-2	many	CASSFLSTGGYGELFF	TGTGCCAGCAGCTTCCTCTCGACAGGGGGATACGGGGAGCTGTTTTTT
NA	TRBV20-1	TRBJ2-3	few	CSAPSTDTQYF	TGCAGTGCCCCCTCAACAGATACGCAGTATTTT
NA	TRBV18	TRBJ2-7	few	CASSPGVSSYEQYF	TGTGCCAGCTCACCAGGGGTAAGCTCCTACGAGCAGTACTTC
NA	TRBV9	TRBJ2-1	NA	CASSVAATSYNEQFF	TGTGCCAGCAGCGTAGCGGCTACCTCCTACAATGAGCAGTTCTTC
NA	TRBV5-6	TRBJ2-3	few	CASSLVAVTTDTQYF	TGTGCCAGCAGCTTGGTAGCGGTAACTACAGATACGCAGTATTTT
TRBD1	TRBV29-1	TRBJ1-3	NA	CSVGDRFGGNTIYF	TGCAGCGTGGGGGACAGGTTTGGAGGAAACACCATATATTTT
NA	TRBV20-1	TRBJ1-1	few	CSAEKYPEAFF	TGCAGTGCGGAGAAATACCCTGAAGCTTTCTTT
NA	TRBV6-1	TRBJ2-1	few	CASSISSDAYNEQFF	TGTGCCAGCAGTATTTCTAGCGATGCCTACAATGAGCAGTTCTTC
NA	TRBV5-1	TRBJ2-2	NA	CASSLMGLKTGELFF	TGCGCCAGCAGCTTGATGGGGTTAAAGACCGGGGAGCTGTTTTTT
TRBD1	TRBV4-1	TRBJ1-2	NA	CASSQGQGAFYGYTF	TGCGCCAGCAGCCAAGGACAGGGGGCATTCTATGGCTACACCTTC
NA	TRBV20-1	TRBJ1-1	few	CSAKDIWNTEAFF	TGCAGTGCTAAGGACATTTGGAACACTGAAGCTTTCTTT
NA	TRBV6-6	TRBJ1-2	NA	CASSYSYYGYTF	TGTGCCAGCAGTTACTCATACTATGGCTACACCTTC
NA	TRBV12-3/TRBV12-4	TRBJ1-3	NA	CASRNTASSGNTIYF	TGTGCCAGCAGGAATACAGCTTCCTCTGGAAACACCATATATTTT
NA	TRBV2	TRBJ2-4	many	CASSQGQFLKNIQYF	TGTGCCAGCAGCCAAGGACAGTTCCTAAAAAACATTCAGTACTTC
TRBD2	TRBV10-3	TRBJ2-1	NA	CAISETSGSWDEQFF	TGTGCCATCAGTGAGACTAGCGGGAGTTGGGATGAGCAGTTCTTC
NA	TRBV5-1	TRBJ2-7	few	CASSWQVRNEQYF	TGCGCCAGCAGCTGGCAGGTGCGGAACGAGCAGTACTTC
TRBD1	TRBV4-1	TRBJ1-4	many	CASSPSGEGANEKLFF	TGCGCCAGCAGCCCGTCGGGCGAGGGGGCCAACGAAAAACTGTTTTTT
TRBD1	TRBV10-3	TRBJ1-2	many	CAISAGTGGAGYGYTF	TGTGCCATCAGTGCCGGGACAGGGGGCGCGGGCTATGGCTACACCTTC
NA	TRBV6-2/TRBV6-3	TRBJ2-5	few	CASSYARRTGGGTQYF	TGTGCCAGCAGTTACGCGCGAAGGACAGGCGGGGGGACCCAGTACTTC
NA	TRBV7-2	TRBJ1-4	few	CASSFQVGEKLFF	TGTGCCAGCAGCTTCCAGGTTGGGGAAAAACTGTTTTTT
NA	TRBV5-1	TRBJ2-5	NA	CASSFGGVKETQYF	TGCGCCAGCAGCTTTGGAGGTGTCAAAGAGACCCAGTACTTC
NA	TRBV18	TRBJ2-5	many	CASSPFASETQYF	TGTGCCAGCTCACCTTTTGCGTCGGAGACCCAGTACTTC
TRBD1	TRBV9	TRBJ2-7	NA	CASSVGQGTNYEQYF	TGTGCCAGCAGCGTAGGACAGGGAACGAACTACGAGCAGTACTTC
TRBD2	TRBV5-1	TRBJ2-1	few	CASSLSATSGGPSYNEQFF	TGCGCCAGCAGCTTGTCCGCGACTAGCGGGGGCCCATCCTACAATGAGCAGTTCTTC
TRBD1	TRBV10-1	TRBJ2-1	many	CASSEGGDEQFF	TGCGCCAGCAGTGAAGGGGGCGATGAGCAGTTCTTC
NA	TRBV7-9	TRBJ1-5	many	CASSLGGINQPQHF	TGTGCCAGCAGCTTAGGGGGAATCAATCAGCCCCAGCATTTT
NA	TRBV12-3/TRBV12-4	TRBJ2-5	many	CASGVTPQETQYF	TGTGCCAGCGGGGTGACACCTCAAGAGACCCAGTACTTC
NA	TRBV30	TRBJ2-7	NA	CAWSQRESRHEQYF	TGTGCCTGGAGTCAGAGGGAGAGCCGCCACGAGCAGTACTTC
NA	TRBV10-3	TRBJ2-5	NA	CAISESMKGRDQETQYF	TGTGCCATCAGTGAGTCGATGAAGGGAAGGGACCAAGAGACCCAGTACTTC
TRBD1	TRBV6-5	TRBJ2-2	many	CASSSGTGRTGELFF	TGTGCCAGCAGTTCCGGGACAGGGAGGACCGGGGAGCTGTTTTTT
NA	TRBV4-3	TRBJ2-7	many	CASSQVDGSSYEQYF	TGCGCCAGCAGCCAAGTGGACGGCAGCTCCTACGAGCAGTACTTC
NA	TRBV27	TRBJ1-1	few	CASSFGGRSNTEAFF	TGTGCCAGCAGTTTTGGGGGTAGGTCGAACACTGAAGCTTTCTTT
NA	TRBV10-3	TRBJ2-7	NA	CAISGTYEQYF	TGTGCCATCAGCGGGACTTACGAGCAGTACTTC
TRBD1	TRBV3-1	TRBJ1-4	few	CASSPLTGGGTNEKLFF	TGTGCCAGCAGCCCCTTAACAGGGGGAGGCACTAATGAAAAACTGTTTTTT
NA	TRBV7-6	TRBJ2-2	many	CASSRTTNTGELFF	TGTGCCAGCAGCCGCACCACCAACACCGGGGAGCTGTTTTTT
NA	TRBV7-6	TRBJ2-5	NA	CASSLVVVGETQYF	TGTGCCAGCAGCTTAGTCGTCGTAGGGGAGACCCAGTACTTC
TRBD1	TRBV4-3	TRBJ2-3	NA	CASSQGGQGGTQYF	TGCGCCAGCAGCCAAGGGGGACAGGGGGGTACGCAGTATTTT
TRBD2	TRBV3-1	TRBJ2-3	NA	CASSPRLAGGPDTQYF	TGTGCCAGCAGCCCCCGACTAGCGGGGGGTCCAGATACGCAGTATTTT
NA	TRBV7-2	TRBJ2-6	few	CASSLQGSSGANVLTF	TGTGCCAGCAGCTTACAGGGGTCATCTGGGGCCAACGTCCTGACTTTC
NA	TRBV7-9	TRBJ1-2	many	CASSLESGFGYTF	TGTGCCAGCAGCTTAGAGTCGGGGTTTGGCTACACCTTC
NA	TRBV7-2	TRBJ1-6	NA	CASSHSGGSYNSPLHF	TGTGCCAGCAGCCATTCGGGGGGCTCCTATAATTCACCCCTCCACTTT
NA	TRBV28	TRBJ1-3	many	CASSLPGSGNTIYF	TGTGCCAGCAGCTTACCAGGATCTGGAAACACCATATATTTT